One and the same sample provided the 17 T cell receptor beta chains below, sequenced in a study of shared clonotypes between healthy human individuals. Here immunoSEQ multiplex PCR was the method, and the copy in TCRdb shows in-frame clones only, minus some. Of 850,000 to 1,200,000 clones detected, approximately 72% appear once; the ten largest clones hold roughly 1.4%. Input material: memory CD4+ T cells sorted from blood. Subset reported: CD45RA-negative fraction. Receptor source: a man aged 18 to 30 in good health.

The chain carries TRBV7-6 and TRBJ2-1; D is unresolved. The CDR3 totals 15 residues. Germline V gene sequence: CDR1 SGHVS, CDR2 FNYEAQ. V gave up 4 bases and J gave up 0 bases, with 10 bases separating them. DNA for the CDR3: TGTGCCAGCAGCTCGTCGGGCCGCTCCTACAATGAGCAGTTCTTC. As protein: CASSSSGRSYNEQFF.

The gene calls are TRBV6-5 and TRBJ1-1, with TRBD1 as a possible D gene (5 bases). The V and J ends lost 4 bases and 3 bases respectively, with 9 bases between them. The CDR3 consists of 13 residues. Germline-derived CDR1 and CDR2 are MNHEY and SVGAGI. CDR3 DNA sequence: TGTGCCAGCAGTTTGGGGACCTACACTGAAGCTTTCTTT. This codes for CASSLGTYTEAFF.

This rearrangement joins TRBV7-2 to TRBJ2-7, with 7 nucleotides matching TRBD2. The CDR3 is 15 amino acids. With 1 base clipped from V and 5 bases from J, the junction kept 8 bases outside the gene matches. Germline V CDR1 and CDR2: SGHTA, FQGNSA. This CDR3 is CASSLGGGSVNEQYF. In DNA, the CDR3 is TGTGCCAGCAGCTTAGGAGGCGGGAGCGTAAACGAGCAGTACTTC.

The CDR3 here is CASKVQGTNSPLHF. CDR3 sequence (DNA): TGTGCCAGCAAGGTACAGGGTACTAATTCACCCCTCCACTTT. V gene TRBV2 combines with J gene TRBJ1-6; D perhaps matches TRBD1 (6 bases). Germline-derived CDR1 and CDR2 are SNHLY and FYNNEI. The CDR3 is made up of 14 amino acids. The V end lost 7 bases, the J end lost 6 bases, and 13 bases lay between the germline ends.

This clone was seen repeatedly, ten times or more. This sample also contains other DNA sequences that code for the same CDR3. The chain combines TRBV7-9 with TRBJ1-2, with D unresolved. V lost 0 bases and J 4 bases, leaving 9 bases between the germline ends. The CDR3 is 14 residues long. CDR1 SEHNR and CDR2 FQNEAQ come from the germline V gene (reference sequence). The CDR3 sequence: CASSLAAATYGYTF. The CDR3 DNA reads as TGTGCCAGCAGCTTAGCAGCTGCAACCTATGGCTACACCTTC.

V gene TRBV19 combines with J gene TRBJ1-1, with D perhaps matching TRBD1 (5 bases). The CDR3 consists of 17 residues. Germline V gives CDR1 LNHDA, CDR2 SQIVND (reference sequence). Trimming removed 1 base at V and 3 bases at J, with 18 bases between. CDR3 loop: CASSIAGGSPRDTEAFF. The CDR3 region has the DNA TGTGCCAGTAGTATAGCTGGGGGAAGTCCCCGGGACACTGAAGCTTTCTTT.

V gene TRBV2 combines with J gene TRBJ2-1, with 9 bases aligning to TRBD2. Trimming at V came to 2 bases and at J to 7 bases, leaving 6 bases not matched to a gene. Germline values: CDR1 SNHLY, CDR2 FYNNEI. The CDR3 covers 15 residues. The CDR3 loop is CASSERAGGQNEQFF. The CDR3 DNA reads TGTGCCAGCAGTGAAAGAGCGGGGGGTCAAAATGAGCAGTTCTTC.

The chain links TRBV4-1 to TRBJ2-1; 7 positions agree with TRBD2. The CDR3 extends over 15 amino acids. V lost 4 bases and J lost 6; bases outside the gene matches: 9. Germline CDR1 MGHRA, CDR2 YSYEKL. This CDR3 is CASSLIGLGSNEQFF. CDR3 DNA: TGCGCCAGCAGCCTGATCGGACTAGGATCCAATGAGCAGTTCTTC.

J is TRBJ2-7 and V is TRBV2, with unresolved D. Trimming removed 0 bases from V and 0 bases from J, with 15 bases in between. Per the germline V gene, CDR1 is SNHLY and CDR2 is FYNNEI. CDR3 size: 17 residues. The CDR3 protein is CASSEALGFGNSYEQYF. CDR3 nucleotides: TGTGCCAGCAGTGAAGCGCTCGGGTTTGGCAACTCCTACGAGCAGTACTTC.

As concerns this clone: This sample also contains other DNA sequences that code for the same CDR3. The CDR3 region is CASRPDRGPYGYTF. CDR3 nucleotides: TGTGCCAGCAGGCCTGACAGGGGTCCCTATGGCTACACCTTC. V gene TRBV5-4 combines with J gene TRBJ1-2; 8 bases fit TRBD1. The CDR3 contains 14 residues. CDR1 is SGHNT and CDR2 is YYREEE in the germline V gene (reference sequence). V lost 5 bases and J lost 4; bases outside the gene matches: 7.

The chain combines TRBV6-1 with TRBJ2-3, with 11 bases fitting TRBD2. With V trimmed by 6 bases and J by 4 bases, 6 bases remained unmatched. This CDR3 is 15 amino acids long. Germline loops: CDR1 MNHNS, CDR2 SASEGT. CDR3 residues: CASRLAGGGADTQYF. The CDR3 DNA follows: TGTGCCAGCAGGCTAGCGGGGGGCGGTGCAGATACGCAGTATTTT.

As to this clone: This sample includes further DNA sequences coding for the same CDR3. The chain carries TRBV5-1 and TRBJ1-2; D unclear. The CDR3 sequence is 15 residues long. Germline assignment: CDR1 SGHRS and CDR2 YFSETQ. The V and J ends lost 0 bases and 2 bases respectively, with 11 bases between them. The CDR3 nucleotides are TGCGCCAGCAGCTTGGCTCCGGGCTCGAACTATGGCTACACCTTC. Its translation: CASSLAPGSNYGYTF.

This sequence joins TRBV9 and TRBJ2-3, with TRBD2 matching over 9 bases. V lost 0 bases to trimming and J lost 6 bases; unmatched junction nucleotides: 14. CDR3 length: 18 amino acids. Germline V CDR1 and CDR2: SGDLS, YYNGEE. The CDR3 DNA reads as TGTGCCAGCAGCGTAGCATTGCACGCCAGCGGGGGGACCGATACGCAGTATTTT. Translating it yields CASSVALHASGGTDTQYF.

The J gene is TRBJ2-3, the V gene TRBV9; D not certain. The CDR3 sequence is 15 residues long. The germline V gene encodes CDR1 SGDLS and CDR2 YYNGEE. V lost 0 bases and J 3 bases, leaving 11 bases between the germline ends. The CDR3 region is CASSVEAIQTDTQYF. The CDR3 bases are TGTGCCAGCAGCGTAGAGGCTATTCAGACAGATACGCAGTATTTT.

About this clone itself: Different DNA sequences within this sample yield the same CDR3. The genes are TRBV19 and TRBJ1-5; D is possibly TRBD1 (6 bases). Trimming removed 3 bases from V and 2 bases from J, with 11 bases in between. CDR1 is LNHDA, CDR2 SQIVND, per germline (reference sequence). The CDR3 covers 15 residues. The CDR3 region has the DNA TGTGCCAGTAGTATCGGGAGACAGGGCAATCAGCCCCAGCATTTT. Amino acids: CASSIGRQGNQPQHF.

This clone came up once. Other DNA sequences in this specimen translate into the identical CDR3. CDR3 region: CASSDRGGTEAFF. In DNA, the CDR3 is TGCGCCAGCAGCGACAGGGGTGGAACTGAAGCTTTCTTT. The rearrangement links TRBV5-1 to TRBJ1-1; the match to TRBD1 covers 8 bases. This CDR3 is built from 13 residues. V was clipped by 4 bases and J by 5 bases; unmatched bases: 4. Germline CDR1 SGHRS, CDR2 YFSETQ.

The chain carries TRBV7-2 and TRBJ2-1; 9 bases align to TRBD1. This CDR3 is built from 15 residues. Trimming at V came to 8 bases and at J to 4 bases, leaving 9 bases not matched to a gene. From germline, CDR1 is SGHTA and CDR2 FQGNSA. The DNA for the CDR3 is TGTGCCAGCGGATCAGGGGACAGGGTTTACAATGAGCAGTTCTTC. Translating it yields CASGSGDRVYNEQFF.